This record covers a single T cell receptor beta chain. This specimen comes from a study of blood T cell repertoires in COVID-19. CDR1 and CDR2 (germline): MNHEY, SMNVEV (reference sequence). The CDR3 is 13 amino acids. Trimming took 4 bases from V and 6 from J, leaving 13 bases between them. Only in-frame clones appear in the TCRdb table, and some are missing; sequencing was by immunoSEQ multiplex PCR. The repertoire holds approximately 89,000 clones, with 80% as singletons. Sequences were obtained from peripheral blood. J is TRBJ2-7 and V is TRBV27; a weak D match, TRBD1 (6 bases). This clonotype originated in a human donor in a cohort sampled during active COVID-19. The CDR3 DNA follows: TGTGCCAGCAGTTATAACGACAGGCTCGAGCAGTACTTC. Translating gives CASSYNDRLEQYF.